The source of this T cell receptor (beta chain) is a study of blood T cell repertoires in COVID-19 (dated by TCRdb to between 2020 and 2021). Concerning the study at large: The collaborator samples originated in the United States, Italy and Spain and spanned the acute and convalescent phases of COVID-19. The material from the prospective study consisted of cDNA or gDNA derived from T cells, B-cell-depleted T cells, or PBMCs. The dataset comprised deeply sampled blood TCRbeta repertoires from subjects exposed to, actively infected with, or recovered from COVID-19. The repertoires were made available in a free public database intended to serve as a resource for research on the immune response to SARS-CoV-2. The samples were drawn from the first 160 participants of the ongoing ImmuneRACE study and from 1,200 or so subjects provided by 6 global collaborators. Sample metadata almost always included a de-identified subject ID, COVID-19 status, age in years and sex. Where available, HLA class I and class II types were obtained from metadata supplied by the sample provider rather than from assay-based typing. Overall study results and their limits: How much clinical and demographic metadata was included differed by source and by participant, and the metadata was provided uncurated.

The collaborating institutions used their own protocols to collect whole blood in K2EDTA tubes. For TCRbeta analysis, collaborators shipped samples in one of three forms: frozen whole blood, isolated PBMCs, or DNA extracted from either of those sample types. The immunoSEQ Assay, a bias-controlled multiplex PCR, was used to amplify TCRbeta CDR3 regions from genomic DNA. On the study's bioinformatics: The number of nucleated cells in each sample was estimated by amplification of reference gene primers within the assay. To quantify the absolute abundance of each unique TCRbeta CDR3 rearrangement, sequence reads were collapsed and filtered. Productive Simpson clonality was computed per sample as the square root of Simpson's diversity index over productive rearrangements. TCRdb stores this immuneACCESS table with in-frame sequences only. Part of the clones is absent; in the studies checked, under half of the shortfall reflects unresolved V genes, and no reason is known for the rest. V and J calls and clone size are copied from that table; D and trimming were computed from the DNA. The sample contains about 190,000 clones, approximately 86% of them found a single time. The top ten constitute approximately 1% of the sample.

Its CDR3 holds 11 amino acids, cysteine through phenylalanine. The sequence is cut down to CDR3 DNA, 33 bases in frame from base 1. The CDR1 and CDR2 encoded by the germline V gene (reference sequence) are GTSNPN and SVGIG. V is shortened by 4 bases, J by 6 bases, and the region joining them spans 7 bases. This clone was detected only once. Which antigen it targets is not known. No much larger clone exists at a distance of one base, and base qualities are not known. This TCR derives from a man aged 30-40 years with acute or convalescent COVID-19. Source material: peripheral blood. The sequence links TRBV30 to TRBJ2-1; the best D guess is TRBD2, with 6 bases matching. The nucleotides read TGTGCCTGGATGGAGGGCAATGAGCAGTTCTTC. Translated, this is CAWMEGNEQFF. The full variable domain, with segments outside the CDR3 supplied by the reference TRBV30 and TRBJ2-1 proteins, appears as SQTIHQWPATLVQPVGSPLSLECTVEGTSNPNLYWYRQAAGRGLQLLFYSVGIGQISSEVPQNLSASRPQDRQFILSSKKLLLSDSGFYLCAWMEGNEQFFGPGTRLTVL.